This T cell receptor beta chain was sequenced for a study of blood T cells in healthy people across ages. This clonotype was observed a single time. The CDR3 extends over 15 amino acids. The V end was cut by 3 bases, the J end by 3 bases, with 15 bases between. Looked up from germline, CDR1 is SGDLS and CDR2 is YYNGEE. With a J-beta primer mix and a sample-barcoded 5' primer, a second PCR ran roughly 6 to 11 cycles. TCRdb fed the 5' RACE reads into MiXCR, producing one record per CDR3 protein. Of around 800,000 distinct CDR3 sequences in the sample, about 42% were seen once. This sequence originates from a man older than 75 in good health. The material sequenced was blood. The genes are TRBV9 and TRBJ1-2; D is uncertain. The CDR3 nucleotides are TGTGCCAGCAGCGCCGCGGTGGCTATGGACTATGGCTACACCTTC. It translates to CASSAAVAMDYGYTF.